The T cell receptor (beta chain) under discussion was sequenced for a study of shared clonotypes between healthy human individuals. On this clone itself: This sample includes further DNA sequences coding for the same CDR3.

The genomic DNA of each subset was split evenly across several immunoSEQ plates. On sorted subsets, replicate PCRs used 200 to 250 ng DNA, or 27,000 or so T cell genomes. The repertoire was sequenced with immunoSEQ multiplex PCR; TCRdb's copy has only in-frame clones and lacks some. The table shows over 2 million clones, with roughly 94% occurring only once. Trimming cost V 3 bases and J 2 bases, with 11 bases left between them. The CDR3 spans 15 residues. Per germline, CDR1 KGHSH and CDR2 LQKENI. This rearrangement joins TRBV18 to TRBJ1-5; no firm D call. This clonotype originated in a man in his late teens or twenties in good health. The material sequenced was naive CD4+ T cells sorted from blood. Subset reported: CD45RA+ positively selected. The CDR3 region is CASSPSGRGNQPQHF. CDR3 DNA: TGTGCCAGCTCACCTAGTGGGCGTGGCAATCAGCCCCAGCATTTT.